These 5 T cell receptor beta chains share one sample of origin, sequenced in a study of monozygotic twins with inflammatory bowel disease. Using the 5' RACE reads, TCRdb records one entry per CDR3 protein without DNA. This table lists approximately 340,000 distinct CDR3 sequences. The sequencing sample was made of blood. The receptor source for this set is a human donor with ulcerative colitis or Crohn's disease, or a healthy co-twin of an affected twin (not recorded which).

The chain is built from TRBV25-1 and TRBJ2-7. The CDR3 consists of 14 residues. Germline-derived CDR1 and CDR2 are MGHDK and SYGVNS. The CDR3: CASSEWLSSYEQYF.

CDR3 in amino acids: CAIPSGGEAEQYF. The rearrangement uses TRBV10-3 and TRBJ2-7; TCRdb proposes TRBD2, but this gene call is untestable without DNA. Germline values: CDR1 ENHRY, CDR2 SYGVKD. This CDR3 spans 13 amino acids.

V gene TRBV5-1 combines with J gene TRBJ1-1; the TCRdb call, TRBD1, lacks DNA for checking. In germline, CDR1 is SGHRS, CDR2 YFSETQ. CDR3 length: 14 amino acids. Here the CDR3 reads CASSSGTANTEAFF.

V and J are TRBV6-6 and TRBJ2-7. The CDR3 loop spans 12 amino acids. From germline, CDR1 is MNHNY and CDR2 SVGAGI (reference sequence). The CDR3 spells CASSSTTGEQYF.

V usage is TRBV20-1 and J usage is TRBJ2-1. The CDR3 consists of 14 residues. Germline CDR1 reads DFQATT; CDR2 reads SNEGSKA (reference sequence). The CDR3 protein is CSARLRSSYNEQFF.